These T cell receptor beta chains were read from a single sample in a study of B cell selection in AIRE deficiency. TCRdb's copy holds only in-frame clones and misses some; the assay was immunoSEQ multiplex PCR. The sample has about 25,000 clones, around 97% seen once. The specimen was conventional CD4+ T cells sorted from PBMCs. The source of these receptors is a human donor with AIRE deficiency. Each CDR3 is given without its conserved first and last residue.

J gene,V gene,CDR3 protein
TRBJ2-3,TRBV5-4,ASSDAFPGTDTQY
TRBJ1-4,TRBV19,ASSMEREEKLF
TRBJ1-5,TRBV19,ASSPGVSNQPQH
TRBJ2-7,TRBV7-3,ASSLLAGGEQY
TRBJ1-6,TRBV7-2,ASSSGRRDSPLH
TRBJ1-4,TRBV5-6,ASSFWGRFNEKLF
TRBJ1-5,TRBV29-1,SVRDSGNQPQH
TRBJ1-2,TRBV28,ASSPAGWEGGYGYT
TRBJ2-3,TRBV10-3,AIRRGGTGMMDTQY
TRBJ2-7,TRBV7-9,ASSTRLAAEQY
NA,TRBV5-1,ASSSRDRASYEQY
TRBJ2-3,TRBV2,ASTSGGSTDTQY
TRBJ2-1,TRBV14,ASSQLGGGNEQF
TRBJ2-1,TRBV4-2,ASSQDLASGIHNEQF
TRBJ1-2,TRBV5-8,ASSLASPGNLYGYT
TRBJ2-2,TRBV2,ASRRGDRAEELF
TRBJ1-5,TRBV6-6,ASRRQGVSNQPQH
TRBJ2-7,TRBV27,ASSADLLTEQY
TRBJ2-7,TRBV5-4,ASSLGDFRSYEQY
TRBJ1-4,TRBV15,ATSPNDRVGEKLF
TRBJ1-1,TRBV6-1,ASRKAGGNTEAF
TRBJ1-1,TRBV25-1,ASSEPWGRAKAF
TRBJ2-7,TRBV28,ASTRAGSYEQY
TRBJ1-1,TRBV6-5,ASTQGAEAF
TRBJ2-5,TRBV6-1,ASSEVDRVWETQY
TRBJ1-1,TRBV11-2,ASSLLTVSF
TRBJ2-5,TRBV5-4,ASSLDLRVRETQY
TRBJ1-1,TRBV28,ASRSGTGQTEAF
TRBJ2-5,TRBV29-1,SVRGTSGYQETQY
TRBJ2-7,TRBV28,ASSLGGSSYEQY
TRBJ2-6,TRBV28,ASSSQAGGSGANVLT
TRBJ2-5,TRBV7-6,ASSLVVETQY
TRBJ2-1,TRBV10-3,AISESQTGPADNEQF
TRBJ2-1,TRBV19,ASSPGTSEINEQF
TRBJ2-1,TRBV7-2,ASSSGTSGRSEQF
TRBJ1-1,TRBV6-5,ASSYGGQGAEAF
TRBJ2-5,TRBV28,ASSPSGLAGGRGTQY
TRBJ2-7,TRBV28,ASSLLAGASYEQY
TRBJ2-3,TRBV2,ASKAGLSTDTQY
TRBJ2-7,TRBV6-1,ASSEPGAVTYEQY
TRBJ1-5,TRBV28,ASQVVFQPQH
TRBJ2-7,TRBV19,ASSTTGASYEQY
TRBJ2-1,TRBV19,ASNDLAGGGEQF
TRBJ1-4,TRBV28,ASGRGIDEKLF
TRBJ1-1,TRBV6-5,ASTQGAEAF
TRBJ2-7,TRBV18,ASSAGLGEQY
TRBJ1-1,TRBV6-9,ASRGFTEAF
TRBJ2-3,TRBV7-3,ASSLGLGQISTDTQY
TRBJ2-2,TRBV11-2,ASSYTGTNTGELF
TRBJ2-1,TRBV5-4,ASSLELAGPYNEQF
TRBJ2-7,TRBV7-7,ASSCRGCYEQY
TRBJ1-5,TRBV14,VQRVERGTSNQPQH
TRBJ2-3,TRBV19,ASSIWDTQY
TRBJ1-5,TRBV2,ASRGTTGAEGWRNQPQH
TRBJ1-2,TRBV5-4,ASSLGTAYGYT
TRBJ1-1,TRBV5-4,ASSSNYEAF
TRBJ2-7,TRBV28,ASSLGGTIYEQY
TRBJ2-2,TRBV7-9,ASSLGLAGVLGAGELF
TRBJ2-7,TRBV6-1,ASSAQQGIYEQY